This T cell receptor beta chain comes out of a study of neurological immune-mediated disorders. TCRdb re-analysed the 5' RACE reads in MiXCR, keeping a single row per CDR3 protein. The top ten hold less than 6% of the sample, which has about 59,000 distinct CDR3 sequences, around 24% seen once. V was cut by 4 bases and J by 4 bases, with 12 bases left in between. CDR1 is MNHEY and CDR2 is SVGEGT in the germline V gene. There are 14 residues in the CDR3. Time point meaning: technical triplicate 2. The source material was PBMCs. The receptor was derived from a man in his 60s with HTLV-1-associated myelopathy (HAM/TSP). This chain connects TRBV6-2 or TRBV6-3 to TRBJ2-3; the D gene is possibly TRBD2 (5 bases). CDR3 bases: TGTGCCAGCAGTTCATCTAGCAGTGCAGATACGCAGTATTTT. Translated, it gives CASSSSSSADTQYF.